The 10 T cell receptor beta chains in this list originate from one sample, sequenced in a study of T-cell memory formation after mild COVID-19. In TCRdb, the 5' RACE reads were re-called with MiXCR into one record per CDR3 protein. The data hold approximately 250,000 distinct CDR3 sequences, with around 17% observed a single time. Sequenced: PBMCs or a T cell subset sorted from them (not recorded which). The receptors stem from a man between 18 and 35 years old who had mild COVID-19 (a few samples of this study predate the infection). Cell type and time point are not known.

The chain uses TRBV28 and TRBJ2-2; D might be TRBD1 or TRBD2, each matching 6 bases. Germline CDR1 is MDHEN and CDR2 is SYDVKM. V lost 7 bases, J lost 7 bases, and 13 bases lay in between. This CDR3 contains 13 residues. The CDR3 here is CASISGANGELFF. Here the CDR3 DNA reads TGTGCCAGCATTTCGGGGGCAAACGGGGAGCTGTTTTTT.

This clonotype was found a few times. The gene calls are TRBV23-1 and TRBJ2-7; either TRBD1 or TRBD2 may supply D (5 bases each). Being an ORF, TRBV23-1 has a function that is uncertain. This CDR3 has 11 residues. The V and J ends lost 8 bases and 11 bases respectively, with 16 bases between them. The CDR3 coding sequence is TGCGCCAGCGTCCGGGGCTCCTGGGAGTACGTC. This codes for CASVRGSWEYV.

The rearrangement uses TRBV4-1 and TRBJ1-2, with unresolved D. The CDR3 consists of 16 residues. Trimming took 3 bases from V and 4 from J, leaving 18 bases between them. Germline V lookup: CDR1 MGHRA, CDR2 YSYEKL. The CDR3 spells CASSHGNREGIYGYTF. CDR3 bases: TGCGCCAGCAGCCACGGGAATCGGGAAGGGATCTATGGCTACACCTTC.

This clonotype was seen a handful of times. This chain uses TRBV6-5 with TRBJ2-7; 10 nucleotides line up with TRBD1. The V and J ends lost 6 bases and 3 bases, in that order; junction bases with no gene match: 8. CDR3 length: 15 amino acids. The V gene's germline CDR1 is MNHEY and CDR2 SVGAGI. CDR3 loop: CASSPTGTGVYEQYF. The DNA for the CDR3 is TGTGCCAGCAGCCCGACCGGGACAGGGGTCTACGAGCAGTACTTC.

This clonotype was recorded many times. Written as DNA, the CDR3 is TGCAAACACCGACTAGCGGGAAACACCGGGGAGCTGTTTTTT. Translating gives CKHRLAGNTGELFF. The chain links TRBV20-1 to TRBJ2-2, with 11 positions matching TRBD2. The germline CDR1 and CDR2 sequences are DFQATT and SNEGSKA (reference sequence). The CDR3 is 14 amino acids.

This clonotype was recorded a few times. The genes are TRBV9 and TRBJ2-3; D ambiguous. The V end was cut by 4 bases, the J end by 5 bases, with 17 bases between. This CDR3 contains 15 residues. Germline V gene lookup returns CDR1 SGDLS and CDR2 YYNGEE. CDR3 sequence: CASSPQFGMRDTQYF. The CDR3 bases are TGTGCCAGCAGCCCCCAGTTCGGCATGAGAGATACGCAGTATTTT.

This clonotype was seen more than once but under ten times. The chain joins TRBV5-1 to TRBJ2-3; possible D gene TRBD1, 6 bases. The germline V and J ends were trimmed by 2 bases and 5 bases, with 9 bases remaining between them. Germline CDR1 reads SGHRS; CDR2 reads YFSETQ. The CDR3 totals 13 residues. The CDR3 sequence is CASSLTGQDTQYF. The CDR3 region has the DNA TGCGCCAGCAGCTTAACAGGGCAAGATACGCAGTATTTT.

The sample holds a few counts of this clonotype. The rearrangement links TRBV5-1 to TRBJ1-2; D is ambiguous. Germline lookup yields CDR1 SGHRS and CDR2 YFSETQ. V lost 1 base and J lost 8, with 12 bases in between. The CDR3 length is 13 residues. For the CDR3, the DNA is TGCGCCAGCAGCTTGCTTGGGTTCCGGGGCTACACCTTC. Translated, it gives CASSLLGFRGYTF.

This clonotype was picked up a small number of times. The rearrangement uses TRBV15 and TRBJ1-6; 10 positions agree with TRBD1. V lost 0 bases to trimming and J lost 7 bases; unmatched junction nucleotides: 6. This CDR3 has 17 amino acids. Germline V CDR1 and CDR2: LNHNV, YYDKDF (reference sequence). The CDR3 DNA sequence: TGTGCCACCAGCAGAGAGCCTCCGGGACAGGGGAATTCACCCCTCCACTTT. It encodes CATSREPPGQGNSPLHF.

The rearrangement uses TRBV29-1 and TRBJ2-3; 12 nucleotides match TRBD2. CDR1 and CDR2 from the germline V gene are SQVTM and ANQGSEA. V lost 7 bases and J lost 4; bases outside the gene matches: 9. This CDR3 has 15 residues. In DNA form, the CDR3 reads TGCAGCGCTGTACTGGCTAGCGGGGGGGCAGATACGCAGTATTTT. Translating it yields CSAVLASGGADTQYF.